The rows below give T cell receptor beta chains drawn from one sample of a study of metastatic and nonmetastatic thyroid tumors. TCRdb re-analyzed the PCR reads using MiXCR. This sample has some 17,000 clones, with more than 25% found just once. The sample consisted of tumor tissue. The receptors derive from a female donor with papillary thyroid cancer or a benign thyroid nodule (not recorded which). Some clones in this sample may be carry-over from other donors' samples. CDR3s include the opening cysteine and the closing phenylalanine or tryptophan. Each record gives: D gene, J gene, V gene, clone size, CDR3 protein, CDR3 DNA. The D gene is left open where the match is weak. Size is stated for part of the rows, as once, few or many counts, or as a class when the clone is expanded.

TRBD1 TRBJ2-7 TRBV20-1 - CSARVGTGIYEQYF TGCAGTGCTAGAGTAGGGACAGGAATCTACGAGCAGTACTTC
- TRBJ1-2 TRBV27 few CASSRGTSTNGYTF TGTGCCAGCAGCCGAGGGACGAGTACTAATGGCTACACCTTC
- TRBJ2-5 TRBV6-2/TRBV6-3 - CASSYNLRLGKDQETQYF TGTGCCAGCAGTTATAACCTACGACTAGGGAAGGATCAAGAGACCCAGTACTTC
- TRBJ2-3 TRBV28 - CASSQPQFGADTQYF TGTGCCAGCAGTCAACCCCAATTCGGAGCAGATACGCAGTATTTT
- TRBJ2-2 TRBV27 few CASSSQVPSTGELFF TGTGCCAGCAGTTCCCAGGTCCCTTCCACCGGGGAGCTGTTTTTT
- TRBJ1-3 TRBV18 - CASSPRQAGNTIYF TGTGCCAGCTCACCAAGACAGGCTGGAAACACCATATATTTT
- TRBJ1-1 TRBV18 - CASSPWGENTEAFF TGTGCCAGCTCACCCTGGGGAGAGAACACTGAAGCTTTCTTT
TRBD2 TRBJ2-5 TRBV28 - CASSPFADGRTGETQYF TGTGCCAGCAGTCCCTTTGCGGACGGGAGGACTGGAGAGACCCAGTACTTC
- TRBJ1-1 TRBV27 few CASSLAGRDTEAFF TGTGCCAGCAGTTTAGCAGGGCGTGACACTGAAGCTTTCTTT
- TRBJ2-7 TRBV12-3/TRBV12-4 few CASSLGLAYEQYF TGTGCCAGCAGTTTAGGGCTAGCCTACGAGCAGTACTTC
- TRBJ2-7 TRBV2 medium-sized CASSDPVEEQYF TGTGCCAGCAGCGACCCCGTGGAAGAGCAGTACTTC
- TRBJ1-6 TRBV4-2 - CASSPGTERNSPLHF TGTGCCAGCAGCCCCGGGACGGAAAGAAATTCACCCCTCCACTTT
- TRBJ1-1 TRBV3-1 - CASSRGGYGTEAFF TGTGCCAGCAGCCGAGGGGGTTATGGGACGGAAGCTTTCTTT
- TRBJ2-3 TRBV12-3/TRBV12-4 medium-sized CASSLRGTDTQYF TGTGCCAGCAGTTTGCGGGGCACAGATACGCAGTATTTT
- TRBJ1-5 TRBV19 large CASSRRGGNQPQHF TGTGCCAGTAGTAGAAGGGGCGGCAATCAGCCCCAGCATTTT
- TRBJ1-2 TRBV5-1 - CASSLGTDYGYTF TGCGCCAGCAGCTTGGGGACAGACTATGGCTACACCTTC
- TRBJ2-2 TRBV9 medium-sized CASSLRSYTGELFF TGTGCCAGCAGCCTCCGATCATACACCGGGGAGCTGTTTTTT
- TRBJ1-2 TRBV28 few CASSLGSLAGYTF TGTGCCAGCAGTTTGGGCAGTTTAGCTGGCTACACCTTC
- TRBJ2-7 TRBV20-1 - CSPIVPLYEQYF TGCAGTCCTATCGTCCCCCTCTACGAGCAGTACTTC
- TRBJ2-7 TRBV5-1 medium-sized CASSPRQDSYEQYF TGCGCCAGCAGCCCTCGACAGGACAGCTACGAGCAGTACTTC
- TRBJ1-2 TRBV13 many CASSLGSVEGYTF TGTGCCAGCAGCTTAGGGTCGGTCGAGGGCTACACCTTC
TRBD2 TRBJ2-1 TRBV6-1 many CASSVLAGGYNEQFF TGTGCCAGCAGTGTACTAGCGGGAGGGTACAATGAGCAGTTCTTC
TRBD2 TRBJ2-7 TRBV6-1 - CASWEGLLRYEQYF TGTGCCAGCTGGGAGGGACTCCTCAGGTACGAGCAGTACTTC
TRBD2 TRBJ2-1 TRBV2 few CASSGLAGGPQFF TGTGCCAGCAGTGGGCTAGCGGGAGGGCCTCAGTTCTTC
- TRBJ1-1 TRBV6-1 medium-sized CASSEELVNTEAFF TGTGCCAGCAGTGAAGAGTTGGTGAACACTGAAGCTTTCTTT
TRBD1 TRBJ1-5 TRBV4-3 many CASSQDRAGQPQHF TGCGCCAGCAGCCAGGACAGGGCCGGTCAGCCCCAGCATTTT
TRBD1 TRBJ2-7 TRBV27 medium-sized CASSLDWDRLYEQYF TGTGCCAGCAGTTTAGACTGGGACAGGTTATACGAGCAGTACTTC
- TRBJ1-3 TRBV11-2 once CASSLTGNTIYF TGTGCCAGCAGCTTGACTGGAAACACCATATATTTT
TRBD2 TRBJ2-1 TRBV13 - CASRRGGALLNEQFF TGTGCCAGCAGGCGCGGGGGGGCCCTCCTTAATGAGCAGTTCTTC
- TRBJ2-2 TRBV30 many CAWSVLGIGELFF TGTGCCTGGAGTGTATTGGGCATCGGGGAGCTGTTTTTT
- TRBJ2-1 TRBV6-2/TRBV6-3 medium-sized CASRLLDPIYNEQFF TGTGCCAGCAGGCTCCTGGACCCGATCTACAATGAGCAGTTCTTC
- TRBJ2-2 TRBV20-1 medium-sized CSAFPRDFRTGELFF TGCAGTGCTTTCCCCCGAGACTTTCGGACCGGGGAGCTGTTTTTT
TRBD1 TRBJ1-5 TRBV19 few CASSPEDRGNQPQHF TGTGCCAGTAGCCCTGAGGACAGGGGCAATCAGCCCCAGCATTTT
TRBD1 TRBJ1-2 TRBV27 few CASSRQGVWSGYTF TGTGCCAGCAGTAGACAGGGTGTGTGGTCTGGCTACACCTTC
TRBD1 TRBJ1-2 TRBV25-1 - CASRPGQGILGGYGYTF TGTGCCAGCAGACCGGGACAGGGGATCCTTGGGGGCTATGGCTACACCTTC
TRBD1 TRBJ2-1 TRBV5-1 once CASSFGQGNEQFF TGCGCCAGCAGCTTCGGACAGGGCAATGAGCAGTTCTTC
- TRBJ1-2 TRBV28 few CASSLRDAGYTF TGTGCCAGCAGTTTGCGGGATGCTGGCTACACCTTC